The rows below give T cell receptor beta chains drawn from one sample of a study of graft-versus-host responses after intestinal transplantation. No antigens are known for them. The data were produced by immunoSEQ multiplex PCR, yet TCRdb's version contains in-frame clones alone and is incomplete. Found here are about 110,000 clones, 90% to 95% of them singletons; the top ten hold 1% to 1.5%. Sequenced here: unstimulated CD8+ T cells sorted from spleen or lymph node cells, sampled before transplant. Source of these receptors: a human donor who was the organ donor for an intestinal transplant. Both conserved end residues are part of each CDR3. The order of the fields is CDR3 length, V gene, J gene, clone size, D gene, CDR3 protein, CDR3 DNA. D genes are given only for firm matches. A clone size is listed for some rows: how often the clone was seen (once, few, many), or a class if it is expanded.

length: 17
V: TRBV6-4
J: TRBJ2-7
size: -
D: TRBD2
CDR3: CASSQKGLAGVKDEQYF
DNA: TGTGCCAGCAGCCAAAAAGGACTAGCGGGAGTCAAGGACGAGCAGTACTTC

length: 15
V: TRBV4-1
J: TRBJ1-3
size: -
D: -
CDR3: CASSPTARSGNTIYF
DNA: TGCGCCAGCAGCCCGACGGCTCGCTCTGGAAACACCATATATTTT

length: 15
V: TRBV27
J: TRBJ2-5
size: -
D: -
CDR3: CASSSLDGLGETQYF
DNA: TGTGCCAGCAGTTCCCTGGACGGGCTCGGGGAGACCCAGTACTTC

length: 12
V: TRBV27
J: TRBJ2-3
size: -
D: -
CDR3: CASSLAGDTQYF
DNA: TGTGCCAGCAGTTTAGCCGGGGATACGCAGTATTTT

length: 14
V: TRBV5-1
J: TRBJ2-7
size: -
D: -
CDR3: CASSLRERDHEQYF
DNA: TGCGCCAGCAGCTTACGGGAGAGGGACCACGAGCAGTACTTC

length: 13
V: TRBV28
J: TRBJ2-7
size: -
D: -
CDR3: CASSLATIPEQYF
DNA: TGTGCCAGCAGTTTAGCGACGATCCCCGAGCAGTACTTC

length: 12
V: TRBV6-5
J: TRBJ1-1
size: -
D: -
CDR3: CASTHGGTEAFF
DNA: TGTGCCAGCACCCATGGGGGGACTGAAGCTTTCTTT

length: 15
V: TRBV5-1
J: TRBJ2-5
size: -
D: -
CDR3: CASSELGGMGETQYF
DNA: TGCGCCAGCAGCGAGCTAGGGGGTATGGGCGAGACCCAGTACTTC

length: 15
V: TRBV9
J: TRBJ1-2
size: -
D: -
CDR3: CASSVDGILDYGYTF
DNA: TGTGCCAGCAGCGTAGATGGGATTTTGGACTATGGCTACACCTTC

length: 15
V: TRBV9
J: TRBJ2-7
size: once
D: -
CDR3: CASSVAGGILYEQYF
DNA: TGTGCCAGCAGCGTAGCCGGGGGAATCCTCTACGAGCAGTACTTC

length: 14
V: TRBV18
J: TRBJ2-1
size: -
D: -
CDR3: CASSPRGSYNEQFF
DNA: TGTGCCAGCTCACCACGAGGTTCCTACAATGAGCAGTTCTTC

length: 12
V: TRBV10-3
J: TRBJ2-7
size: once
D: -
CDR3: CAIGSGAYEQYF
DNA: TGTGCCATCGGAAGCGGAGCCTACGAGCAGTACTTC

length: 14
V: TRBV2
J: TRBJ2-7
size: -
D: -
CDR3: CASSVAPLSYEQYF
DNA: TGTGCCAGCAGTGTAGCGCCCCTCTCCTACGAGCAGTACTTC

length: 15
V: TRBV7-8
J: TRBJ2-1
size: -
D: TRBD2
CDR3: CASSPGGGPFNEQFF
DNA: TGTGCCAGCAGCCCGGGGGGAGGGCCATTCAATGAGCAGTTCTTC